One sample yielded the 10 T cell receptor beta chains listed below, sequenced in a study of neurological immune-mediated disorders. Noted time point: longitudinal time-point 1 (baseline). TCRdb itself ran the 5' RACE reads through MiXCR, one entry per CDR3 protein. Of 47,000 or so distinct CDR3 sequences in the sample, 10% were seen once. Material: PBMCs. The receptors were gathered from a woman aged 40 to 50 in good health.

This clonotype has a count of ten or more. This chain joins TRBV6-5 and TRBJ1-4; D gene unclear. The germline V gene has CDR1 MNHEY and CDR2 SVGAGI. The CDR3 is 13 amino acids. The V and J ends lost 0 bases and 5 bases respectively, with 4 bases between them. CDR3 coding DNA: TGTGCCAGCAGTTACTCGGGGAATGAAAAACTGTTTTTT. Its protein is CASSYSGNEKLFF.

Ten or more counts support this clonotype. This sequence joins TRBV27 and TRBJ2-7, with 7 bases that match TRBD1. J was trimmed by 1 base and V by 7 bases; bases with no gene match: 7. The germline V gene has CDR1 MNHEY and CDR2 SMNVEV (reference sequence). CDR3 length: 14 amino acids. CDR3 DNA: TGTGCCAGCAAAAGACAGGGCAGTTCCTACGAGCAGTACTTC. This gives the protein CASKRQGSSYEQYF.

This clonotype was seen at least ten times. The CDR3 here is CASSAGVSNGYTF. CDR3 nucleotide sequence: TGTGCCAGCAGTGCCGGCGTCTCGAATGGCTACACCTTC. The genes are TRBV28 and TRBJ1-2; D remains unclear. Looked up from germline, CDR1 is MDHEN and CDR2 is SYDVKM. The CDR3 spans 13 residues. V dropped 5 bases and J dropped 6 bases, with 13 bases sitting between them.

This clonotype was recorded many times. The V call is TRBV29-1, the J call TRBJ2-1, with 8 bases aligning to TRBD2. From germline, CDR1 is SQVTM and CDR2 ANQGSEA. CDR3 length: 12 amino acids. V lost 6 bases, J lost 6 bases, and 4 bases stayed unmatched. DNA for the CDR3: TGCAGCGTCCCTACTAGCGGCAATGAGCAGTTCTTC. It codes for CSVPTSGNEQFF.

This clonotype was observed many times. The CDR3 region has the DNA TGCGCCAGCAGCTTTGAAATTTCACAAGCCTACGAGCAGTACTTC. Protein sequence: CASSFEISQAYEQYF. The chain is built from TRBV5-1 and TRBJ2-7, with unresolved D. CDR1 and CDR2 (germline): SGHRS, YFSETQ. The length of the CDR3 is 15 residues. The V end lost 2 bases, the J end lost 2 bases, and 14 bases lay between the germline ends.

This clonotype was seen at least ten times. The CDR3 reads CASSWTGFEQYF. The CDR3 DNA follows: TGCGCCAGCAGCTGGACAGGGTTCGAGCAGTACTTC. V usage is TRBV5-1 and J usage is TRBJ2-7, with 8 bases fitting TRBD1. The junction had 2 bases not matched to a gene; V was cut back by 3 bases and J by 6 bases. Germline V gives CDR1 SGHRS, CDR2 YFSETQ. The CDR3 sequence is 12 residues long. The variable domain in full, completed from reference TRBV5-1 and TRBJ2-7, reads KAGVTQTPRYLIKTRGQQVTLSCSPISGHRSVSWYQQTPGQGLQFLFEYFSETQRNKGNFPGRFSGRQFSNSRSEMNVSTLELGDSALYLCASSWTGFEQYFGPGTRLTVT.

The sample holds many counts of this clonotype. This chain joins TRBV4-1 and TRBJ2-1; D perhaps matches TRBD1 (5 bases). Trimming left V 3 bases short and J 1 base short, with 16 bases between. Germline V gene lookup returns CDR1 MGHRA and CDR2 YSYEKL. The CDR3 runs 17 residues. This CDR3 is CASSQADMGFSYNEQFF. The CDR3 DNA is TGCGCCAGCAGCCAGGCGGACATGGGTTTTTCCTACAATGAGCAGTTCTTC.

This clonotype was picked up many times. The chain is built from TRBV5-1 and TRBJ2-7, with TRBD2 matching 7 bases. The V gene end was trimmed by 3 bases and the J gene end by 1 base; junction bases not matched to a gene: 7. The germline gives CDR1 SGHRS, CDR2 YFSETQ. This CDR3 has 15 residues. The CDR3 is CASSSGGRASYEQYF. For the CDR3, the DNA is TGCGCCAGCAGCTCGGGGGGAAGGGCTTCCTACGAGCAGTACTTC.

This clonotype was seen at least ten times. The chain recombines TRBV29-1 with TRBJ2-2; unclear D gene. This CDR3 contains 12 residues. Trimming removed 2 bases at V and 5 bases at J, with 6 bases between. The germline V gene has CDR1 SQVTM and CDR2 ANQGSEA. The CDR3 sequence is CSVEPTTGELFF. In nucleotides, the CDR3 is TGCAGCGTTGAACCCACGACCGGGGAGCTGTTTTTT.

This clonotype was seen at least ten times. This chain connects TRBV7-2 to TRBJ2-3, with 7 bases lining up with TRBD2. Unmatched junction bases numbered 2, after V lost 3 bases and J lost 5 bases. The CDR3 is made up of 13 amino acids. Germline values: CDR1 SGHTA, CDR2 FQGNSA. CDR3 coding DNA: TGTGCCAGCAGCTTTGGGGGGGGAGATACGCAGTATTTT. The encoded protein is CASSFGGGDTQYF.